This T cell receptor beta chain was recovered during a study of graft-versus-host responses after intestinal transplantation. Germline V gene lookup returns CDR1 SGHRS and CDR2 YFSETQ. V trimming: 4 bases; J trimming: 4 bases; junction bases outside the gene matches: 13. The CDR3 sequence is 17 residues long. The data were produced by immunoSEQ multiplex PCR, yet TCRdb's version contains in-frame clones alone and is incomplete. The data show more than 60,000 clones, 90% seen once. Of note for this clone: The antigen is undetermined.

This TCR was sampled from a human donor who received an intestinal transplant. The rearrangement uses TRBV5-1 and TRBJ1-2, with 10 positions matching TRBD1. The sample in question was unstimulated CD8+ T cells sorted from spleen or lymph node cells, obtained before intestinal transplant. The CDR3 is CASSTNGTGDPVYGYTF. The CDR3 DNA is TGCGCCAGCAGCACTAACGGGACAGGGGACCCCGTCTATGGCTACACCTTC.